The subject of this entry is one TCR beta chain. This specimen comes from a study of blood T cell repertoires in COVID-19. Overall study context: Donors in the United States, Italy and Spain gave samples during acute or convalescent COVID-19.

Original analysis: Counts of nucleated cells, estimated from reference gene primer amplification, were obtained. Clones were sequenced by immunoSEQ multiplex PCR, and TCRdb holds only the in-frame ones, with some missing. D and trimming were read from the DNA, whereas the V and J calls and clone size are those reported in that table. The sample shows about 170,000 clones, around four fifths of them seen only once. The CDR3 totals 14 residues. Germline CDR1 reads SGHNT; CDR2 reads YYREEE (reference sequence). V lost 2 bases and J 1 base, leaving 10 bases between the germline ends. Enrolment of Seattle patients took place during active infection, and they were followed longitudinally.

The chain has TRBV5-4 and TRBJ2-7; D possibly corresponds to TRBD2 (6 bases). Sequencing input: peripheral blood. This receptor was obtained from a woman in her 70s with COVID-19, enrolled during active disease. In DNA form, the CDR3 reads TGTGCCAGCAGCTTAACGGGACTGTCCTACGAGCAGTACTTC. This encodes CASSLTGLSYEQYF.